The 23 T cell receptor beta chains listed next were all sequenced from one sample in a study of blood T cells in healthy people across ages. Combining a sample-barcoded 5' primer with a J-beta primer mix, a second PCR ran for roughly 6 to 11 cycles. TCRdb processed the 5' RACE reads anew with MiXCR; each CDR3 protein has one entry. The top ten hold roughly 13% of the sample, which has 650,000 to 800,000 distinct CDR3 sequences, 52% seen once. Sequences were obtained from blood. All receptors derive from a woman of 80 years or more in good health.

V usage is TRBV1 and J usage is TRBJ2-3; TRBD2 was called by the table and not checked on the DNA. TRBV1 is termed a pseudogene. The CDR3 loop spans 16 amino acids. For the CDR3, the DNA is TGCACCAGCAGCCCTCGACTAGCGGGAAGCACAGATACGCAGTATTTT. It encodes CTSSPRLAGSTDTQYF.

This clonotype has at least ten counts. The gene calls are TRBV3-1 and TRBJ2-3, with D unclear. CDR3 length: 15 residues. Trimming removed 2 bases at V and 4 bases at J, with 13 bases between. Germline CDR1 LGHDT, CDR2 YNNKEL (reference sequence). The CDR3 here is CASSQRRPFSDTQYF. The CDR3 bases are TGTGCCAGCAGCCAACGCAGGCCTTTCTCAGATACGCAGTATTTT.

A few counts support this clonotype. The CDR3 bases are TGTGCCAGCAGTCTGGGGTTCCAGAACACCGGGGAGCTGTTTTTT. Amino acid sequence: CASSLGFQNTGELFF. The gene calls are TRBV12-3 or TRBV12-4 and TRBJ2-2, with unresolved D. V lost 5 bases, J lost 1 base, and 11 bases lay in between. CDR3 length: 15 residues.

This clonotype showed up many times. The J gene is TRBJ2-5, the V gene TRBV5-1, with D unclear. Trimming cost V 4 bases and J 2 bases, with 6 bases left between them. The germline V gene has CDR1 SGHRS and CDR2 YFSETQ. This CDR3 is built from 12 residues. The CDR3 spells CASSLRQETQYF. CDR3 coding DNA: TGCGCCAGCAGCCTCAGACAAGAGACCCAGTACTTC.

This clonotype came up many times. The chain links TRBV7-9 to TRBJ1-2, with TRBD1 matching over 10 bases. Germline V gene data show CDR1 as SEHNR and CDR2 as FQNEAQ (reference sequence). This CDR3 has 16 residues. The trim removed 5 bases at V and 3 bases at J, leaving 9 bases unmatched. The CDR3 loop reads CASSPGPGTGDYGYTF. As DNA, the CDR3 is TGTGCCAGCAGCCCGGGCCCCGGGACAGGGGACTATGGCTACACCTTC. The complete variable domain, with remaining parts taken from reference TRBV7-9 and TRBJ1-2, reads DTGVSQNPRHKITKRGQNVTFRCDPISEHNRLYWYRQTLGQGPEFLTYFQNEAQLEKSRLLSDRFSAERPKGSFSTLEIQRTEQGDSAMYLCASSPGPGTGDYGYTFGSGTRLTVV.

The CDR3: CASSDTGDTDTQYF. For the CDR3, the DNA is TGTGCCAGCAGTGATACCGGGGACACAGATACGCAGTATTTT. This rearrangement joins TRBV2 to TRBJ2-3; a possible D gene is TRBD2 (5 bases). V was shortened by 3 bases and J by 2 bases, with 9 bases between the two germline ends. Looked up from germline, CDR1 is SNHLY and CDR2 is FYNNEI. The CDR3 contains 14 residues.

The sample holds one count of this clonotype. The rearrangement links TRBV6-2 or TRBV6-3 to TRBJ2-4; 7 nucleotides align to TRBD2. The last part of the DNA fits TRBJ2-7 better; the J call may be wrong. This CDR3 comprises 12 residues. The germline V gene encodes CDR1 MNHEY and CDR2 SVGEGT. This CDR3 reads CASGERDYEQYF. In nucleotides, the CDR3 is TGTGCCAGCGGGGAGCGGGACTACGAGCAGTACTTC.

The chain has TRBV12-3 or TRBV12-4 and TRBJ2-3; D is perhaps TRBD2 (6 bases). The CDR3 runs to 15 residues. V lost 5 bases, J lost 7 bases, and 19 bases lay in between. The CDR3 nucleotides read TGTGCCAGCAGTCAAGCTAGCGATATAGGCCATACGCAGTATTTT. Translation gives CASSQASDIGHTQYF.

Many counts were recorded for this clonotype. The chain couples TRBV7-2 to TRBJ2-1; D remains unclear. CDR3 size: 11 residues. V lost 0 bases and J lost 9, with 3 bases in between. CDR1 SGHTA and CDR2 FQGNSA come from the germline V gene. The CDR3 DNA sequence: TGTGCCAGCAGCTTAGCAAGTGAGCAGTTCTTC. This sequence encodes CASSLASEQFF.

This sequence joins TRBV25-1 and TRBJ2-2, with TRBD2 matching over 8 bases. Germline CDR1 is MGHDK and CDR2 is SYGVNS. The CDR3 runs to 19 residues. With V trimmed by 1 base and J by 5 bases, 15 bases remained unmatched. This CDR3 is CASSEFGWRGEVLTGELFF. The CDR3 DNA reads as TGTGCCAGCAGTGAATTCGGGTGGCGGGGGGAGGTTTTAACCGGGGAGCTGTTTTTT. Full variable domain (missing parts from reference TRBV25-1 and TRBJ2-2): EADIYQTPRYLVIGTGKKITLECSQTMGHDKMYWYQQDPGMELHLIHYSYGVNSTEKGDLSSESTVSRIRTEHFPLTLESARPSHTSQYLCASSEFGWRGEVLTGELFFGEGSRLTVL.

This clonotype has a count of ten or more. The CDR3 sequence is CASSLAGPRNNEQFF. As DNA, the CDR3 is TGTGCCAGCAGCTTAGCGGGCCCCAGGAACAATGAGCAGTTCTTC. The genes are TRBV7-9 and TRBJ2-1; D is unclear. V was clipped by 0 bases and J by 5 bases, with 11 bases between them. CDR1 SEHNR and CDR2 FQNEAQ come from the germline V gene (reference sequence). The CDR3 loop spans 15 amino acids.

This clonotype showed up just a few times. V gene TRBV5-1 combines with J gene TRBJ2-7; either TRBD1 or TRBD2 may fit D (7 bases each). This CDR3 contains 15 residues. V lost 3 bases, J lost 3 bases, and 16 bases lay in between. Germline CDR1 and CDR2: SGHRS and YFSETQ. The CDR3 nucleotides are TGCGCCAGCAGCTGGGGGGGACAGCAATACTACGAGCAGTACTTC. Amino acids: CASSWGGQQYYEQYF.

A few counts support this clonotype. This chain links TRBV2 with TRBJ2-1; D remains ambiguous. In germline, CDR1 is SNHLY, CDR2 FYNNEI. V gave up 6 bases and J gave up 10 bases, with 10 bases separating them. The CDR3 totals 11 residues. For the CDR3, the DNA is TGTGCCAGCAGGGATTGGACCGAGCAGTTCTTC. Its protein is CASRDWTEQFF.

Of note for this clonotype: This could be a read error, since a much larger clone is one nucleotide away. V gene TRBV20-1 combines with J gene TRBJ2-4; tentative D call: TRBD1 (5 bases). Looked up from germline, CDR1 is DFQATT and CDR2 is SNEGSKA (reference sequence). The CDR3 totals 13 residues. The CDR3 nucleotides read TGCAGTGCTAGAGAGCAGGCTGAGGACATTCGGTACTTC. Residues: CSAREQAEDIRYF.

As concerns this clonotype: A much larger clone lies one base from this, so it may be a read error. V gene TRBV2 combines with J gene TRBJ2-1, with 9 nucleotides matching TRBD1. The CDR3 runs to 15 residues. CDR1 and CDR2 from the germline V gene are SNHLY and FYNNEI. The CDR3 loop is CASRKTGGLNNELFF. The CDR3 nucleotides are TGTGCCAGCAGAAAAACAGGGGGCCTCAACAATGAGCTGTTCTTC.

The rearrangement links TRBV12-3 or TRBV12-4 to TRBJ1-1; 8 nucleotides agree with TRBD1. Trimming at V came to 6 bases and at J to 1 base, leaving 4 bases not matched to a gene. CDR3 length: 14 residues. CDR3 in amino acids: CASRQGQGNTEAFF. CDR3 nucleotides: TGTGCCAGCAGACAAGGACAGGGGAACACTGAAGCTTTCTTT.

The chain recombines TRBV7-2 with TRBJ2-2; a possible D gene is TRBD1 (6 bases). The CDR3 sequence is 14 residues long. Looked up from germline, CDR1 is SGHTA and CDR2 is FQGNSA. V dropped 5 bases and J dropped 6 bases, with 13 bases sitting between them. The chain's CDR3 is CASSGRGVSGELFF. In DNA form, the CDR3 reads TGTGCCAGCAGCGGCAGGGGTGTCTCCGGGGAGCTGTTTTTT. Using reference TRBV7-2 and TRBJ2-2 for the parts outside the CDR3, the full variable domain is GAGVSQSPSNKVTEKGKDVELRCDPISGHTALYWYRQSLGQGLEFLIYFQGNSAPDKSGLPSDRFSAERTGGSVSTLTIQRTQQEDSAVYLCASSGRGVSGELFFGEGSRLTVL.

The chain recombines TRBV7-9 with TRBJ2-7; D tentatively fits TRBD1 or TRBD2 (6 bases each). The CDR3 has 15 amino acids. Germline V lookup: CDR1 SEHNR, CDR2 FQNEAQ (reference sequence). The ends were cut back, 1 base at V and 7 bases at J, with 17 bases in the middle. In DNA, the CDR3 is TGTGCCAGCAGCTTAGAGGGGGAGGTCTACAATGAGCAGTACTTC. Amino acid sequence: CASSLEGEVYNEQYF. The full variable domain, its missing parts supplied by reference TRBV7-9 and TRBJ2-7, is DTGVSQNPRHKITKRGQNVTFRCDPISEHNRLYWYRQTLGQGPEFLTYFQNEAQLEKSRLLSDRFSAERPKGSFSTLEIQRTEQGDSAMYLCASSLEGEVYNEQYFGPGTRLTVT.

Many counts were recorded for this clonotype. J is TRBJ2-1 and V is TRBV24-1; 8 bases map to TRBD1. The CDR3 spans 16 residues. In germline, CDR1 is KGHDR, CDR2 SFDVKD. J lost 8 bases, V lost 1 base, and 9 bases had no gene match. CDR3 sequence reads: CATSDFQGAVSDEQFF. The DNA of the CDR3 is TGTGCCACCAGTGATTTCCAGGGGGCAGTTAGCGATGAGCAGTTCTTC.

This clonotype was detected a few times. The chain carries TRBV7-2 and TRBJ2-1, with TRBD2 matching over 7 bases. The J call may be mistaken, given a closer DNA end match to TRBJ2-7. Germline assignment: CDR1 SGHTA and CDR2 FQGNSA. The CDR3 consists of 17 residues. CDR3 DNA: TGTGCCAGCAGCTCACTCCTAGCGGCTAACACCTACAATGAGCAGTACTTC. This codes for CASSSLLAANTYNEQYF.

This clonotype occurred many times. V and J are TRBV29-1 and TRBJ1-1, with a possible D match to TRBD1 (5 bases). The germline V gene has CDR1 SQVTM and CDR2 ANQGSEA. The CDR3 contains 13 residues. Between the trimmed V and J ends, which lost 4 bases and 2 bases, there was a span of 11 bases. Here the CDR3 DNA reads TGCAGCGTTGGGGAGGGACCTAACACTGAAGCTTTCTTT. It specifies CSVGEGPNTEAFF. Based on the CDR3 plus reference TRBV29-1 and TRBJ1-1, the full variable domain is SAVISQKPSRDICQRGTSLTIQCQVDSQVTMMFWYRQQPGQSLTLIATANQGSEATYESGFVIDKFPISRPNLTFSTLTVSNMSPEDSSIYLCSVGEGPNTEAFFGQGTRLTVV.

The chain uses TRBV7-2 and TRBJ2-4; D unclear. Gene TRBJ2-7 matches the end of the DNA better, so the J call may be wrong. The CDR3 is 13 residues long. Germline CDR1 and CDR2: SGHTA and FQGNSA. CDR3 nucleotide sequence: TGTGCCAGCAGTCAACACATGACCTACGAGCAGTACTTC. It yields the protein CASSQHMTYEQYF.

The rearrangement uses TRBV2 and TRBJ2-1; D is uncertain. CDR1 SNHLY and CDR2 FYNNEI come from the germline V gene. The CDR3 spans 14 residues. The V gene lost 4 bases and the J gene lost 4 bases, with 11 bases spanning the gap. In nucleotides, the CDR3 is TGTGCCAGCAGTGCTGGCCGGATATACAATGAGCAGTTCTTC. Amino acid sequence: CASSAGRIYNEQFF.